This T cell receptor (beta chain) was sequenced during a study of response to subunit inactivated influenza vaccine. This clonotype was seen a handful of times. Its specificity is not known. Each CDR3 protein is one row after TCRdb ran MiXCR on the RT-PCR reads. The data hold about 530,000 distinct CDR3 sequences, with roughly 12% observed a single time. Germline loops: CDR1 SGHRS, CDR2 YFSETQ. Trimming removed 0 bases from V and 1 base from J, with 8 bases in between. This CDR3 is built from 15 residues. Points from the study as a whole: The authors proposed limited new T cell recruitment per seasonal influenza vaccination.

Here the sequenced sample was PBMCs from blood, taken on the day of vaccination. This receptor was obtained from a man between 50 and 59 years old who received an inactivated influenza vaccine. The chain carries TRBV5-1 and TRBJ2-1; D is unclear. CDR3 loop: CASSLGQQSYNEQFF. Written as DNA, the CDR3 is TGCGCCAGCAGCTTGGGGCAGCAATCCTACAATGAGCAGTTCTTC.